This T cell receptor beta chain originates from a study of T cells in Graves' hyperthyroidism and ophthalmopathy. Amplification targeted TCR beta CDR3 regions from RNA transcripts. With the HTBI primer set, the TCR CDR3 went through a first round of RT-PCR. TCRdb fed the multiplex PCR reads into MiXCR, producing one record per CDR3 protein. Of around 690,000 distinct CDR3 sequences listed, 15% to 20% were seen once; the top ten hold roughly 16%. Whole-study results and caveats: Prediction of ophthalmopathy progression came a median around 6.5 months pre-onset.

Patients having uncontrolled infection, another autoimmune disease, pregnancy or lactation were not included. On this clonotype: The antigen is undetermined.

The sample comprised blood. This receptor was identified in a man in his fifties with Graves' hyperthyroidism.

In nucleotides, the CDR3 is TGTGCCAGCAGCAAAACCGGGACTAGCGGGAAGACCTACGAGCAGTACTTC. Translating it yields CASSKTGTSGKTYEQYF. The chain carries TRBV6-2 or TRBV6-3 and TRBJ2-7, with 13 bases that match TRBD2. The trim removed 6 bases at V and 2 bases at J, leaving 10 bases unmatched. The CDR3 runs to 17 residues. Germline CDR1 MNHEY, CDR2 SVGEGT.